The clone carrying this T cell receptor beta chain has more than one count but fewer than ten. The antigen is not known. Germline CDR1 reads MNHEY; CDR2 reads SVGAGI. Trimming removed 6 bases from V and 0 bases from J, with 9 bases in between. The length of the CDR3 is 15 residues. Naive CD4+ cells had CD25+ Tregs removed. Constant-region reverse primers amplified full-length variable regions, followed by semi-nested Nested Universal Primer A PCR. TCRdb re-called the 5' RACE reads with MiXCR, one entry per CDR3 protein. The sample has over 55,000 distinct CDR3 sequences, around 30% seen once. Study-wide points: Tumor-infiltrating Treg TCR alpha and beta sequences overlapped most with tumor naive CD4+ T cells, then blood naive. Tumor memory CD4+ T cell TCR gene usage clustered with blood and lymph node memory CD4+ cells and lymph node naive CD4+ cells.

The chain recombines TRBV6-5 with TRBJ1-6; D is ambiguous. This clonotype was obtained from a female donor with breast cancer. The sample was tumor-infiltrating naive CD4+ T cells sorted from the breast tumor. Subset of the sample: naive CD4+ T cells, CD4+CD45RA+CD25-. The CDR3 nucleotides are TGTGCCAGCAGGGGCAGGAGCTCCTATAATTCACCCCTCCACTTT. Translating gives CASRGRSSYNSPLHF.